This T cell receptor (beta chain) was retrieved from a study of T cell changes during pregnancy in multiple sclerosis. The method was immunoSEQ multiplex PCR; TCRdb's version includes in-frame clones alone and lacks a portion of them. The sample has roughly 58,000 clones, 90% seen once. This clone has at least ten counts. The germline V gene has CDR1 SGHDT and CDR2 YYEEEE. The CDR3 contains 13 residues. J was trimmed by 12 bases and V by 3 bases; bases with no gene match: 5. The chain couples TRBV5-6 to TRBJ2-6; TRBD1 agrees at 8 bases. The material was CD8+ T cells from peripheral blood mononuclear cells, obtained before pregnancy. This TCR came from a female donor with multiple sclerosis, enrolled in a pregnancy study. The CDR3 sequence is CASSSGTGGVLTF. As DNA, the CDR3 is TGTGCCAGCAGCTCCGGGACAGGAGGCGTCCTGACTTTC.